Each of the 28 T cell receptor beta chains below was sequenced from the same sample in a study of OX40 agonist ivuxolimab in advanced cancers. Profiled with immunoSEQ multiplex PCR; TCRdb holds only in-frame clones, not every one. The repertoire holds around 76,000 clones, with 85% to 90% as singletons. The sample here was CD4+ or CD8+ T cells sorted from blood, taken in a trial of the OX40 agonist ivuxolimab. All receptors derive from an adult with an advanced solid tumor such as melanoma, head and neck, liver or kidney cancer.

This chain joins TRBV6-5 and TRBJ1-1; no reliable D call. Germline CDR1 is MNHEY and CDR2 is SVGAGI. The CDR3 is made up of 14 amino acids. Trimming took off 7 bases at V and 1 base at J, with 13 bases between the two ends. The CDR3 here is CASKAVPGNTEAFF. The CDR3 region has the DNA TGTGCCAGCAAAGCGGTCCCAGGGAACACTGAAGCTTTCTTT.

The rearrangement links TRBV7-3 to TRBJ2-7, with unresolved D. V was pared by 2 bases and J by 7 bases, with 6 bases between. Germline-derived CDR1 and CDR2 are SGHTA and FQGTGA. The CDR3 extends over 11 amino acids. The CDR3 DNA sequence: TGTGCCAGCAGCTTAGGGGAAGAGCAGTACTTC. It yields the protein CASSLGEEQYF. The entire variable domain, with the rest obtained from reference TRBV7-3 and TRBJ2-7, is as follows: GAGVSQTPSNKVTEKGKYVELRCDPISGHTALYWYRQSLGQGPEFLIYFQGTGAADDSGLPNDRFFAVRPEGSVSTLKIQRTERGDSAVYLCASSLGEEQYFGPGTRLTVT.

V and J are TRBV11-2 and TRBJ2-3, with D maybe TRBD2 (6 bases). CDR1 is SGHAT and CDR2 is FQNNGV in the germline V gene. The CDR3 spans 15 residues. V was pared by 5 bases and J by 4 bases, with 16 bases between. The CDR3 here is CASSLAGGAPDTQYF. The CDR3, as DNA: TGTGCCAGCAGCCTAGCCGGGGGAGCGCCAGATACGCAGTATTTT.

Remarks on this clone: At one end, the junction sequence differs from germline, possibly due to a read error. This chain joins TRBV7-3 and TRBJ1-1; the D gene is possibly TRBD1 (5 bases). Germline-derived CDR1 and CDR2 are SGHTA and FQGTGA. This CDR3 comprises 16 residues. Written as DNA, the CDR3 is TGTGCCAGCAGCTTAATTTCTATTGGTAATGGGGGTGAAGCTCTCTTT. It specifies CASSLISIGNGGEALF.

The gene calls are TRBV5-1 and TRBJ2-4; D unresolved. Germline-derived CDR1 and CDR2 are SGHRS and YFSETQ. CDR3 length: 15 residues. Trimming shortened V by 0 bases and J by 1 base, and 8 bases separated the two germline ends. The CDR3 DNA is TGCGCCAGCAGCTTGGAAGTTCGCGCCAAAAACATTCAGTACTTC. Translation gives CASSLEVRAKNIQYF.

The chain has TRBV21-1 and TRBJ1-1. TRBV21-1 is an annotated pseudogene. CDR3 length: 20 amino acids. CDR3 DNA: TGTGCCAGCAGCACCACAAACGCCGGACTGAAACTTGGGCTTAACACTGAAGCTTTCTTT. Encoded protein: CASSTTNAGLKLGLNTEAFF.

V gene TRBV28 combines with J gene TRBJ2-7, with a tentative D call TRBD2 (5 bases). Germline CDR1 and CDR2: MDHEN and SYDVKM. This CDR3 spans 14 amino acids. The V end was cut by 6 bases, the J end by 7 bases, with 19 bases between. In DNA, the CDR3 is TGTGCCAGCAGCATCAAGACTCTATCGGGGGAGCAGTACTTC. This gives the protein CASSIKTLSGEQYF.

This clone has just a few counts. The chain uses TRBV10-1 and TRBJ2-7, with 10 bases identical to TRBD1. Germline values: CDR1 WNHNN, CDR2 SYGVQD (reference sequence). J was trimmed by 4 bases and V by 5 bases; bases with no gene match: 8. The length of the CDR3 is 15 residues. CDR3 nucleotide sequence: TGCGCCAGCAGTCCCGAGGGACAGGGGTGGTACGAGCAGTACTTC. Encoded protein: CASSPEGQGWYEQYF.

The chain has TRBV6-6 and TRBJ1-1; 9 bases are a match to TRBD1. V lost 4 bases and J lost 3; bases outside the gene matches: 3. Per germline, CDR1 MNHNY and CDR2 SVGAGI (reference sequence). CDR3 length equals 14 residues. Here the CDR3 DNA reads TGTGCCAGCAGTTTCCGGACAGGGGACACTGAAGCTTTCTTT. It encodes CASSFRTGDTEAFF.

The chain joins TRBV4-1 to TRBJ1-4; 8 bases are a match to TRBD1. J gave up 4 bases and V 1 base, and 8 bases lay outside the gene matches. CDR3 size: 17 residues. Germline assignment: CDR1 MGHRA and CDR2 YSYEKL. CDR3 region: CASSQGGGGTGNEKLFF. For the CDR3, the DNA is TGCGCCAGCAGCCAAGGGGGGGGCGGGACAGGTAATGAAAAACTGTTTTTT.

V gene TRBV6-6 combines with J gene TRBJ1-1, with a weak D call TRBD1 (5 bases). Germline V gene lookup returns CDR1 MNHNY and CDR2 SVGAGI (reference sequence). V was pared by 2 bases and J by 6 bases, with 10 bases between. The CDR3 spans 13 residues. In DNA, the CDR3 is TGTGCCAGCAGTTACAGTGACAGCCCTGAAGCTTTCTTT. Protein sequence: CASSYSDSPEAFF.

V gene TRBV5-5 combines with J gene TRBJ1-5, with D uncertain. This CDR3 is built from 15 residues. Germline values: CDR1 SGHKS, CDR2 YYEKEE (reference sequence). Trimming took off 4 bases at V and 4 bases at J, with 15 bases between the two ends. CDR3 residues: CASSREGGMNQPQHF. The CDR3 DNA reads TGTGCCAGCAGCAGGGAGGGCGGGATGAATCAGCCCCAGCATTTT.

The DNA for the CDR3 is TGTGCCAGCAGCTTAGTGATCGGGGGGCACACCTTC. It codes for CASSLVIGGHTF. The rearrangement uses TRBV7-2 and TRBJ1-2, with D perhaps matching TRBD1 (6 bases). Trimming took off 1 base at V and 12 bases at J, with 12 bases between the two ends. CDR1 and CDR2 (germline): SGHTA, FQGNSA. The CDR3 length is 12 residues.

CDR3 loop: CASSTDTGTAPNTEAFF. In nucleotides, the CDR3 is TGTGCCAGCAGTACTGATACCGGGACAGCTCCGAACACTGAAGCTTTCTTT. V and J are TRBV28 and TRBJ1-1, with 7 bases matching TRBD1. Trimming took 5 bases from V and 1 from J; bases not matched to a gene: 13. The CDR3 runs 17 residues. Germline V gives CDR1 MDHEN, CDR2 SYDVKM. Full variable domain (missing parts from reference TRBV28 and TRBJ1-1): DVKVTQSSRYLVKRTGEKVFLECVQDMDHENMFWYRQDPGLGLRLIYFSYDVKMKEKGDIPEGYSVSREKKERFSLILESASTNQTSMYLCASSTDTGTAPNTEAFFGQGTRLTVV.

The J gene is TRBJ1-2, the V gene TRBV5-1; tentative D call: TRBD1 (5 bases). V was clipped by 0 bases and J by 7 bases, with 13 bases between them. The germline V gene has CDR1 SGHRS and CDR2 YFSETQ. This CDR3 contains 14 residues. CDR3 in DNA: TGCGCCAGCAGCTTGGATGGAGGGGCGGGTGGCTACACCTTC. Translating it yields CASSLDGGAGGYTF.

This chain links TRBV5-6 with TRBJ1-5, with TRBD1 matching over 8 bases. The trim removed 1 base at V and 0 bases at J, leaving 12 bases unmatched. CDR1 is SGHDT and CDR2 is YYEEEE in the germline V gene. The CDR3 spans 19 residues. CDR3 amino acids: CASSLTLGQGGYSNQPQHF. Here the CDR3 DNA reads TGTGCCAGCAGCTTGACCCTTGGACAGGGCGGATATAGCAATCAGCCCCAGCATTTT.

This clone came up a few times. The CDR3, as DNA: TGTGCCAGCAGCTTAGACCCTCTTGGAGGCCCTGCGCAGTTCTTC. It encodes CASSLDPLGGPAQFF. This chain joins TRBV11-2 and TRBJ2-1; weak D call: TRBD2 (5 bases). V was cut by 0 bases and J by 12 bases, with 18 bases left in between. The CDR3 covers 15 residues. Germline V lookup: CDR1 SGHAT, CDR2 FQNNGV.

This clone has just a few counts. The chain joins TRBV2 to TRBJ2-3; a possible D gene is TRBD1 (5 bases). The ends were cut back, 4 bases at V and 2 bases at J, with 16 bases in the middle. This CDR3 spans 16 amino acids. Germline V gene sequence: CDR1 SNHLY, CDR2 FYNNEI. The CDR3 is CASSGVDSYLTDTQYF. CDR3 sequence (DNA): TGTGCCAGCAGTGGGGTAGACAGCTACCTCACAGATACGCAGTATTTT. Based on the CDR3 plus reference TRBV2 and TRBJ2-3, the full variable domain is EPEVTQTPSHQVTQMGQEVILRCVPISNHLYFYWYRQILGQKVEFLVSFYNNEISEKSEIFDDQFSVERPDGSNFTLKIRSTKLEDSAMYFCASSGVDSYLTDTQYFGPGTRLTVL.

This rearrangement joins TRBV10-2 to TRBJ2-1, with TRBD2 identical over 7 bases. J lost 3 bases, V lost 7 bases, and 6 bases had no gene match. The CDR3 has 14 amino acids. Germline V gives CDR1 WSHSY, CDR2 SAAADI. CDR3 DNA: TGCGCCAGCAATCGGCTAGCGGTCTACAATGAGCAGTTCTTC. Protein product: CASNRLAVYNEQFF.

The chain links TRBV11-2 to TRBJ1-2, with D possibly TRBD1 on 6 matching bases. The germline V and J ends were trimmed by 4 bases and 7 bases, with 10 bases remaining between them. There are 12 residues in the CDR3. Germline V gene sequence: CDR1 SGHAT, CDR2 FQNNGV. The chain's CDR3 is CASSYTGSGYTF. DNA of the CDR3: TGTGCCAGCAGCTATACAGGGTCTGGCTACACCTTC. The full variable domain, its missing parts supplied by reference TRBV11-2 and TRBJ1-2, is EAGVAQSPRYKIIEKRQSVAFWCNPISGHATLYWYQQILGQGPKLLIQFQNNGVVDDSQLPKDRFSAERLKGVDSTLKIQPAKLEDSAVYLCASSYTGSGYTFGSGTRLTVV.

This chain uses TRBV7-3 with TRBJ1-1, with D unclear. The CDR3 totals 13 residues. V lost 4 bases and J 3 bases, leaving 9 bases between the germline ends. Germline V CDR1 and CDR2: SGHTA, FQGTGA. The CDR3 loop reads CASSWTRDTEAFF. The CDR3 DNA reads TGTGCCAGCAGCTGGACGAGGGACACTGAAGCTTTCTTT.

The CDR3 region is CASSLRGGATGLYEQYF. CDR3 sequence (DNA): TGTGCCAGCAGCTTAAGGGGGGGCGCCACAGGGCTCTACGAGCAGTACTTC. V gene TRBV7-7 combines with J gene TRBJ2-7; D may be TRBD2 (7 bases). This CDR3 is built from 17 residues. Germline V gene data show CDR1 as SSHAT and CDR2 as FNYEAQ (reference sequence). V shed 2 bases and J shed 3 bases, with 20 bases lying between them.

The chain is built from TRBV7-6 and TRBJ2-1, with TRBD2 identical over 11 bases. V shed 4 bases, J shed 6 bases, and the junction held 8 bases outside the gene matches. The CDR3 covers 16 residues. Germline lookup yields CDR1 SGHVS and CDR2 FNYEAQ. The CDR3 region has the DNA TGTGCCAGCAGCTCCGTAGCGGGGGGGGCCGTCAATGAGCAGTTCTTC. Translated, it gives CASSSVAGGAVNEQFF.

The gene calls are TRBV30 and TRBJ1-5, with 7 bases fitting TRBD1. J was trimmed by 6 bases and V by 1 base; bases with no gene match: 9. The germline CDR1 and CDR2 sequences are GTSNPN and SVGIG (reference sequence). This CDR3 comprises 15 residues. Here the CDR3 DNA reads TGTGCCTGGAGTGGATCCTCAGGGGGAGTTCAGCCCCAGCATTTT. Translation gives CAWSGSSGGVQPQHF. The variable domain in full, completed from reference TRBV30 and TRBJ1-5, reads SQTIHQWPATLVQPVGSPLSLECTVEGTSNPNLYWYRQAAGRGLQLLFYSVGIGQISSEVPQNLSASRPQDRQFILSSKKLLLSDSGFYLCAWSGSSGGVQPQHFGDGTRLSIL.

This sequence joins TRBV2 and TRBJ2-5; D assignment may be TRBD1 or TRBD2 (5 bases each). V dropped 4 bases and J dropped 7 bases, with 13 bases sitting between them. CDR1 SNHLY and CDR2 FYNNEI come from the germline V gene. The CDR3 extends over 13 amino acids. CDR3 sequence reads: CASSVEGRATQYF. CDR3 sequence (DNA): TGTGCCAGCAGTGTCGAGGGGCGGGCGACCCAGTACTTC.

This rearrangement joins TRBV27 to TRBJ2-3; TRBD2 aligns across 8 bases. The CDR3 has 15 residues. V lost 4 bases, J lost 4 bases, and 7 bases stayed unmatched. Germline CDR1 reads MNHEY; CDR2 reads SMNVEV (reference sequence). CDR3 region: CASSYGAGASDTQYF. The DNA of the CDR3 is TGTGCCAGCAGTTATGGAGCGGGAGCTTCAGATACGCAGTATTTT.

The chain combines TRBV10-3 with TRBJ2-3, with TRBD2 matching 9 bases. The V segment lost 0 bases and the J segment 2 bases; nucleotides outside the gene matches: 6. Per the germline V gene, CDR1 is ENHRY and CDR2 is SYGVKD. This CDR3 has 17 amino acids. The chain's CDR3 is CAISESGGGVVTDTQYF. The CDR3 DNA sequence: TGTGCCATCAGTGAGTCTGGCGGGGGGGTAGTCACAGATACGCAGTATTTT.

The chain has TRBV11-1 and TRBJ2-1, with a possible D match to TRBD2 (6 bases). Between the trimmed V and J ends, which lost 5 bases and 5 bases, there was a span of 19 bases. CDR1 and CDR2 (germline): SGHAT, FQDESV (reference sequence). This CDR3 has 16 amino acids. The CDR3 loop reads CASSAWTTIVNNEQFF. CDR3 DNA: TGTGCCAGCAGCGCCTGGACTACCATCGTTAACAATGAGCAGTTCTTC.